This entry lists 5 T cell receptor beta chains sequenced from one sample in a study of post-analysis software for immune sequencing data. Study outcomes and limitations: Five TRBV segments were more frequent in patients than controls; TRBV5-6, TRBV5-1 and TRBV20-1 belonged to this group.

Unique molecular identifiers were present in the TCR beta cDNA libraries. TCRdb ran MiXCR on the PCR reads and lists one entry per CDR3 protein. The sample lists hundreds of thousands of distinct CDR3 sequences, about a third occurring once. No cognate antigen is known for these TCRs. Source material: blood. All receptors derive from a girl aged 10-17 years with multiple sclerosis.

The V gene is TRBV12-5, the J gene TRBJ1-2; 10 bases fit TRBD1. The CDR3 length is 17 residues. Germline V CDR1 and CDR2: LGHNT, FRNRAP. Trimming cost V 4 bases and J 0 bases; bases outside gene matches: 8. This CDR3 is CASGSILGQGANYGYTF. The CDR3 DNA reads TGTGCTAGTGGTTCGATACTCGGACAGGGGGCTAACTATGGCTACACCTTC. Full variable domain (outside the CDR3, taken from reference TRBV12-5 and TRBJ1-2): DARVTQTPRHKVTEMGQEVTMRCQPILGHNTVFWYRQTMMQGLELLAYFRNRAPLDDSGMPKDRFSAEMPDATLATLKIQPSEPRDSAVYFCASGSILGQGANYGYTFGSGTRLTVV.

The V and J genes are TRBV7-2 and TRBJ2-7; a weak D match, TRBD2 (6 bases). Trimming removed 1 base from V and 4 bases from J, with 11 bases in between. CDR1 and CDR2 from the germline V gene are SGHTA and FQGNSA. The CDR3 extends over 14 amino acids. CDR3 loop: CASSLGGGGYEQYF. In DNA, the CDR3 is TGTGCCAGCAGCTTAGGGGGCGGAGGGTACGAGCAGTACTTC.

This clonotype appeared a single time. A junction boundary mismatches the germline segment, possibly from a read error. The rearrangement uses TRBV12-3 or TRBV12-4 and TRBJ2-1, with no clear D. CDR3 length equals 14 residues. CDR3 DNA: TGTGCCAGCAGTTTGCAAGAGTGGGTCGATGAGCGGTTCTTC. Translated, it gives CASSLQEWVDERFF.

The chain couples TRBV5-4 to TRBJ2-1; perhaps TRBD1 as D (5 bases). V lost 0 bases and J lost 4, with 11 bases in between. Per germline, CDR1 SGHNT and CDR2 YYREEE (reference sequence). The CDR3 is made up of 15 amino acids. The CDR3 coding sequence is TGTGCCAGCAGCTTGGGACAGCTACTATACAATGAGCAGTTCTTC. Its translation: CASSLGQLLYNEQFF.

This clonotype was seen only once. The chain carries TRBV15 and TRBJ1-4; D might be TRBD1 (6 bases). The CDR3 is 15 amino acids. Trimming pared 0 bases from V and 8 bases from J, leaving 13 bases between. The V gene's germline CDR1 is LNHNV and CDR2 YYDKDF (reference sequence). For the CDR3, the DNA is TGTGCCACCAGCAGAGATCGGGCAGGGGAGGAAAAACTGTTTTTT. This gives the protein CATSRDRAGEEKLFF.